The entry below gives a single T cell receptor (beta chain) sequence along with its context. Its ends do not fully match the called genes, so a read error is possible. CDR3 size: 15 residues. CDR1 and CDR2 (germline): MGHRA, YSYEKL. Extraction of RNA preceded its reverse transcription into cDNA, which served as the sequencing template. The assay was immunoSEQ multiplex PCR, and TCRdb's table has in-frame clones only and misses some. The table includes some 150,000 clones, approximately 65% detected once. These data come from a study of CD8+ T cells in alopecia areata. The chain has TRBV4-1 and TRBJ2-3, with 11 bases fitting TRBD2. The TCR sequence derives from a human donor in good health. Sequenced sample: CD8+ T cells sorted from blood. In nucleotides, the CDR3 is TGCGCCAGCAGCCAAGATCAGTGGGGGACTAGCGGTTTCGATTTT. Protein sequence: CASSQDQWGTSGFDF.